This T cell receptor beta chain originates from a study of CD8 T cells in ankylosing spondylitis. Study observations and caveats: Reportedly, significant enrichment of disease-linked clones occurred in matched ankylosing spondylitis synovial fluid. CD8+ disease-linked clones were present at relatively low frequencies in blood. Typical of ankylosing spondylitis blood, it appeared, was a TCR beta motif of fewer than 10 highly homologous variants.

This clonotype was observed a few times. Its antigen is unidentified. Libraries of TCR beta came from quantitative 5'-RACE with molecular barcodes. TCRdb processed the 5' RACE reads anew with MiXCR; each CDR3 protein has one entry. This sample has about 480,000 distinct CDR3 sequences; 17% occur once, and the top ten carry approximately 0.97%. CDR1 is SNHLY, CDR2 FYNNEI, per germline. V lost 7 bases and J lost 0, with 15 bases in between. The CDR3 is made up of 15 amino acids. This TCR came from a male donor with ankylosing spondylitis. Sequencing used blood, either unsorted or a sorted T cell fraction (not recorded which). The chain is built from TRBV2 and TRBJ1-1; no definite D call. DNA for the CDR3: TGTGCCAGCAAGATACGGGAATCCATGAACACTGAAGCTTTCTTT. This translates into CASKIRESMNTEAFF.